The 13 T cell receptor beta chains below all came from one sample that was sequenced in a study of response to subunit inactivated influenza vaccine. MiXCR was run by TCRdb on the RT-PCR reads, yielding one entry per CDR3 protein. The sample contains more than 550,000 distinct CDR3 sequences, approximately 11% of which appear only once. This sample was also put to use in a study of T cells expressing NK-cell markers. As reported in that work: Template switching by 5'RACE with UMIs generated the TCR beta cDNA.

The source material was PBMCs from blood, sampled on the day of vaccination. Every receptor here comes from a man aged 50 to 59 who received an inactivated influenza vaccine.

This chain joins TRBV6-1 and TRBJ2-1; tentatively, D is TRBD1 or TRBD2 (5 bases each). Germline values: CDR1 MNHNS, CDR2 SASEGT. V dropped 6 bases and J dropped 0 bases, with 18 bases sitting between them. The CDR3 covers 17 residues. The CDR3 reads CASSRPGRQSSYNEQFF. Written as DNA, the CDR3 is TGTGCCAGCAGCCGCCCGGGAAGACAGAGCTCCTACAATGAGCAGTTCTTC.

This clonotype appeared a few times. This CDR3 is CAISETNRDFYEQYF. In DNA, the CDR3 is TGTGCCATCAGTGAGACCAACAGAGATTTCTACGAGCAGTACTTC. The rearrangement joins TRBV10-3 to TRBJ2-7; D not certain. Germline values: CDR1 ENHRY, CDR2 SYGVKD. Trimming took off 2 bases at V and 3 bases at J, with 14 bases between the two ends. The CDR3 length is 15 residues.

CDR3 nucleotides: TGTGCCAGCAGCCCTCGAAGGGATGGGACCCAGTACTTC. Protein: CASSPRRDGTQYF. V and J are TRBV7-7 and TRBJ2-5; D is ambiguous. Germline CDR1 and CDR2: SSHAT and FNYEAQ (reference sequence). The CDR3 length is 13 residues. Trimming stripped 5 bases from V and 7 bases from J, with 14 bases between.

The V gene is TRBV12-3 or TRBV12-4, the J gene TRBJ2-7; the match to TRBD2 covers 9 bases. This CDR3 has 14 amino acids. Trimming cost V 5 bases and J 3 bases; bases outside gene matches: 5. The CDR3 loop is CASSAQLAGYEQYF. The CDR3 DNA sequence: TGTGCCAGCAGTGCCCAACTAGCGGGCTACGAGCAGTACTTC.

Here the CDR3 DNA reads TGTGCCAGCAGCTCCCGCAGGGGGGGTAACACCGGGGAGCTGTTTTTT. It codes for CASSSRRGGNTGELFF. The V and J genes are TRBV5-5 and TRBJ2-2, with D possibly called TRBD1 or TRBD2 (7 bases each). The CDR3 runs to 16 residues. Germline V gene data show CDR1 as SGHKS and CDR2 as YYEKEE (reference sequence). V shed 3 bases and J shed 2 bases, with 14 bases lying between them.

Written as DNA, the CDR3 is TGTGCCAGCAGTCCGGCTAGGTACCAAGAGACCCAGTACTTC. It specifies CASSPARYQETQYF. The chain carries TRBV12-3 or TRBV12-4 and TRBJ2-5; D is unresolved. The CDR3 length is 14 residues. V was cut by 5 bases and J by 0 bases, with 10 bases left in between.

This clonotype showed up just a few times. The rearrangement joins TRBV20-1 to TRBJ2-7; D tentatively fits TRBD1 or TRBD2 (5 bases each). Germline V gene lookup returns CDR1 DFQATT and CDR2 SNEGSKA (reference sequence). V lost 4 bases to trimming and J lost 6 bases, with 19 bases between them. This CDR3 is built from 14 residues. The CDR3 region has the DNA TGCAGTGCTACCCAGAAGGGACCCTCGAGCGAGCAGTACTTC. Protein product: CSATQKGPSSEQYF.

This clonotype was observed a handful of times. The rearrangement uses TRBV3-1 and TRBJ1-1; D might be TRBD1 (6 bases). The CDR3 runs to 13 residues. V lost 3 bases and J lost 10, with 15 bases in between. Germline assignment: CDR1 LGHDT and CDR2 YNNKEL (reference sequence). This CDR3 is CASSQGDTGGAFF. CDR3 bases: TGTGCCAGCAGCCAGGGGGACACCGGGGGAGCTTTCTTT.

CDR3 nucleotides: TGTGCCAGCAGCCCCAAACCCGGGGATGGCTACACCTTC. Its translation is CASSPKPGDGYTF. This sequence joins TRBV4-2 and TRBJ1-2; D not certain. Germline CDR1 is LGHNA and CDR2 is YNFKEQ. The germline V and J ends were trimmed by 4 bases and 6 bases, with 12 bases remaining between them. This CDR3 is built from 13 residues.

This chain connects TRBV29-1 to TRBJ2-5, with 11 bases aligning to TRBD2. The CDR3 is 16 amino acids. V was pared by 5 bases and J by 0 bases, with 8 bases of the junction left unmatched. Germline loops: CDR1 SQVTM, CDR2 ANQGSEA. CDR3 region: CSVKRASGRYQETQYF. CDR3 nucleotide sequence: TGCAGCGTTAAAAGGGCTAGCGGGAGGTACCAAGAGACCCAGTACTTC.

The table lists this clonotype with a few counts. This chain joins TRBV5-6 and TRBJ1-5, with a weak D call TRBD1 (5 bases). Germline V gene sequence: CDR1 SGHDT, CDR2 YYEEEE. Trimming took 4 bases from V and 6 from J, leaving 17 bases between them. The CDR3 has 15 amino acids. The CDR3 nucleotides read TGTGCCAGCAGCGACGGTGGAGGGGCTGGTCAGCCCCAGCATTTT. Its protein product is CASSDGGGAGQPQHF.

At least ten counts were recorded for this clonotype. The chain employs TRBV4-3 and TRBJ2-2, with D hard to call. CDR3 length: 13 residues. In germline, CDR1 is LGHNA, CDR2 YSLEER. Trimming stripped 2 bases from V and 6 bases from J, with 7 bases between. For the CDR3, the DNA is TGCGCCAGCAGCCAACCTAACGCCGGGGAGCTGTTTTTT. Translating gives CASSQPNAGELFF.

This rearrangement joins TRBV20-1 to TRBJ2-7; 10 positions match TRBD1. Trimming removed 0 bases from V and 4 bases from J; junction bases left unmatched: 9. Per germline, CDR1 DFQATT and CDR2 SNEGSKA (reference sequence). The CDR3 has 16 residues. The CDR3 spells CSARDVMGQGWYEQYF. CDR3 nucleotides: TGCAGTGCTAGAGATGTAATGGGACAGGGGTGGTACGAGCAGTACTTC.